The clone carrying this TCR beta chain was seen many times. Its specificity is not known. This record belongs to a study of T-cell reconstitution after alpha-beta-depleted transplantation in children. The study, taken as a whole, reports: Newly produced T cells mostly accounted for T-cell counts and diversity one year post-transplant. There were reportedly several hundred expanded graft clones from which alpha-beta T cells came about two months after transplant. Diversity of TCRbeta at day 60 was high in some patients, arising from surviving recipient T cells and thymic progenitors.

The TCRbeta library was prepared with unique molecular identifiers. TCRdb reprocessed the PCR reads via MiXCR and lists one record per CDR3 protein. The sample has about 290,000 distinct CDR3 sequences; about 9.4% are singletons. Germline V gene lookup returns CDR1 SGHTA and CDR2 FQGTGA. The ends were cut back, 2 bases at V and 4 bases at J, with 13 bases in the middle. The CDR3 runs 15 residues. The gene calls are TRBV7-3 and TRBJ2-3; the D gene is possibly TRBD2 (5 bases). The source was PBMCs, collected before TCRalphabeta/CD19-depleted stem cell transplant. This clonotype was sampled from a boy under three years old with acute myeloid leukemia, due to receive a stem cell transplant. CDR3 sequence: CASSLYVGDPDTQYF. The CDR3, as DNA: TGTGCCAGCAGCTTATACGTGGGAGATCCAGATACGCAGTATTTT.